A single sample is the source of the 15 T cell receptor beta chains below, sequenced in a study of CD8 T cells in Susac syndrome. Random hexamers primed reverse transcription of about 0.5 to 1 ug RNA. TCRdb analysed the immunoSEQ multiplex PCR reads with MiXCR anew, one entry per CDR3 protein. The table has around 270,000 distinct CDR3 sequences, roughly 85% seen once. Sequencing was carried out using CD8+ T cells from PBMCs. The origin of the receptors is a human donor with multiple sclerosis.

This clonotype has just one count. The rearrangement joins TRBV14 to TRBJ1-1, with D possibly matching TRBD1 (5 bases). This CDR3 is built from 17 residues. Germline V lookup: CDR1 SGHDN, CDR2 FVKESK. Trimming stripped 3 bases from V and 0 bases from J, with 17 bases between. The CDR3 is CASSHHPPGSMNTEAFF. In DNA, the CDR3 is TGTGCCAGCAGCCACCACCCACCAGGGTCTATGAACACTGAAGCTTTCTTT.

The V gene is TRBV9, the J gene TRBJ2-7, with 8 bases identical to TRBD2. The ends lost 5 bases at V and 3 bases at J; junction bases unmatched: 7. The CDR3 spans 14 residues. Germline V gene lookup returns CDR1 SGDLS and CDR2 YYNGEE. Written as DNA, the CDR3 is TGTGCCAGCAGTGCCCCGGGACTAGACTACGAGCAGTACTTC. It translates to CASSAPGLDYEQYF.

This clonotype was seen more than once but under ten times. The chain has TRBV5-4 and TRBJ1-4; D possibly corresponds to TRBD1 (5 bases). Trimming took 3 bases from V and 4 from J, leaving 16 bases between them. CDR1 and CDR2 (germline): SGHNT, YYREEE (reference sequence). This CDR3 is 16 amino acids long. CDR3 amino acids: CASSSSGGGNNEKLFF. As DNA, the CDR3 is TGTGCCAGCAGCTCGTCCGGCGGGGGGAATAATGAAAAACTGTTTTTT.

The chain carries TRBV12-3 or TRBV12-4 and TRBJ1-1; D is unresolved. Deletions cut 3 bases from V and 1 base from J, with 15 bases between. The CDR3 spans 16 residues. CDR3 amino acids: CASSFARGSGNTEAFF. For the CDR3, the DNA is TGTGCCAGCAGTTTCGCCCGGGGATCGGGGAACACTGAAGCTTTCTTT.

The CDR3, as DNA: TGTGCCAGTAGCCCCGGGACTAGCGGAAATTACGAGCAGTACTTC. Its protein is CASSPGTSGNYEQYF. The chain combines TRBV19 with TRBJ2-7; TRBD2 matches 11 bases. Germline CDR1 LNHDA, CDR2 SQIVND (reference sequence). The CDR3 contains 15 residues. Trimming cost V 6 bases and J 4 bases; bases outside gene matches: 8.

CDR3 DNA: TGTGCCAGCAGCGTAGATGGGACAGCCTCCTACGAGCAGTACTTC. Its protein is CASSVDGTASYEQYF. This chain joins TRBV9 and TRBJ2-7, with 7 nucleotides matching TRBD1. CDR1 SGDLS and CDR2 YYNGEE come from the germline V gene. V shed 0 bases and J 0 bases; nucleotides not matched to a gene: 3. This CDR3 comprises 15 residues.

This clonotype was found once. The V and J genes are TRBV25-1 and TRBJ2-1; D is ambiguous. This CDR3 is built from 13 residues. V was pared by 1 base and J by 6 bases, with 7 bases between. In germline, CDR1 is MGHDK, CDR2 SYGVNS. CDR3 in DNA: TGTGCCAGCAGTGAATTCCACTCCAATGAGCAGTTCTTC. It codes for CASSEFHSNEQFF.

V usage is TRBV14 and J usage is TRBJ2-1; TRBD2 matches 12 bases. V was clipped by 5 bases and J by 2 bases; unmatched bases: 13. This CDR3 is 19 amino acids long. Germline V gene sequence: CDR1 SGHDN, CDR2 FVKESK. The CDR3 nucleotides read TGTGCCAGCAGCGTATCCCTAGCGGGAGGGCCGTGGACCTACAATGAGCAGTTCTTC. Protein sequence: CASSVSLAGGPWTYNEQFF.

The rearrangement joins TRBV7-9 to TRBJ2-3; 7 bases agree with TRBD1. In germline, CDR1 is SEHNR, CDR2 FQNEAQ (reference sequence). The junction had 7 bases not matched to a gene; V was cut back by 1 base and J by 6 bases. The CDR3 runs 15 residues. The CDR3 protein is CASSLETGATDTQYF. The CDR3 bases are TGTGCCAGCAGCTTAGAAACAGGGGCTACCGATACGCAGTATTTT. Full variable domain (remainder filled in from reference TRBV7-9 and TRBJ2-3): DTGVSQNPRHKITKRGQNVTFRCDPISEHNRLYWYRQTLGQGPEFLTYFQNEAQLEKSRLLSDRFSAERPKGSFSTLEIQRTEQGDSAMYLCASSLETGATDTQYFGPGTRLTVL.

This clonotype was seen once. J is TRBJ1-5 and V is TRBV7-2, with D possibly being TRBD1 (5 bases). The CDR3 covers 15 residues. V shed 0 bases and J shed 6 bases, with 12 bases lying between them. Germline-derived CDR1 and CDR2 are SGHTA and FQGNSA. This CDR3 is CASSLAEGAGQPQHF. In DNA, the CDR3 is TGTGCCAGCAGCTTAGCGGAAGGGGCGGGTCAGCCCCAGCATTTT.

The chain recombines TRBV29-1 with TRBJ2-3; D is possibly TRBD2 (6 bases). CDR1 and CDR2 from the germline V gene are SQVTM and ANQGSEA. This CDR3 has 13 residues. V shed 4 bases and J shed 4 bases, with 12 bases lying between them. The CDR3 reads CSVGGVGADTQYF. CDR3 nucleotides: TGCAGCGTTGGCGGGGTGGGGGCAGATACGCAGTATTTT.

The CDR3 DNA reads as TGTGCCAGTAGTTGGGACAGGGGTTCAAGGGAGCAGTACTTC. It translates to CASSWDRGSREQYF. The chain carries TRBV19 and TRBJ2-7, with TRBD1 matching 10 bases. V lost 5 bases to trimming and J lost 7 bases; unmatched junction nucleotides: 8. The CDR3 sequence is 14 residues long. Looked up from germline, CDR1 is LNHDA and CDR2 is SQIVND (reference sequence).

The chain recombines TRBV5-1 with TRBJ2-2; D is uncertain. Germline lookup yields CDR1 SGHRS and CDR2 YFSETQ. Trimming stripped 0 bases from V and 7 bases from J, with 19 bases between. This CDR3 region has 17 residues. DNA for the CDR3: TGCGCCAGCAGCTTGGCCGGTGCAGCCTGGGGATTCGGGGAGCTGTTTTTT. Translation gives CASSLAGAAWGFGELFF. The full variable domain, its missing parts supplied by reference TRBV5-1 and TRBJ2-2, is KAGVTQTPRYLIKTRGQQVTLSCSPISGHRSVSWYQQTPGQGLQFLFEYFSETQRNKGNFPGRFSGRQFSNSRSEMNVSTLELGDSALYLCASSLAGAAWGFGELFFGEGSRLTVL.

The rearrangement uses TRBV30 and TRBJ1-2; TRBD1 matches at 7 bases. Per the germline V gene, CDR1 is GTSNPN and CDR2 is SVGIG (reference sequence). This CDR3 is built from 14 residues. With 3 bases clipped from V and 4 bases from J, the junction kept 8 bases outside the gene matches. The CDR3 DNA sequence: TGTGCCTGGAGCCCCGGCAGGGGGTTCTATGGCTACACCTTC. This codes for CAWSPGRGFYGYTF.

This chain uses TRBV27 with TRBJ2-1; 12 bases map to TRBD2. Germline V gene data show CDR1 as MNHEY and CDR2 as SMNVEV (reference sequence). The V segment lost 10 bases and the J segment 0 bases; nucleotides outside the gene matches: 7. This CDR3 is built from 16 residues. The CDR3 region has the DNA TGTGCCACCTCGACTAGCGGGGGTCTCTCCTACAATGAGCAGTTCTTC. This sequence encodes CATSTSGGLSYNEQFF.